A single sample is the source of the 8 T cell receptor beta chains below, sequenced in a study of cytomegalovirus exposure and HLA in healthy donors. The PCR ran on 60 Vbeta and 13 Jbeta primers. This table comes from immunoSEQ multiplex PCR, and its TCRdb copy is limited to in-frame clones, with some not included. Of around 170,000 clones in the sample, 82% were seen once. Sequenced material: PBMCs. These receptors were collected from a man between 40 and 49 years old in good health and CMV-seronegative.

V usage is TRBV11-3 and J usage is TRBJ2-2; D is possibly TRBD2 (5 bases). Per the germline V gene, CDR1 is SGHNT and CDR2 is YENEEA. CDR3 length: 16 residues. The V gene lost 7 bases and the J gene lost 1 base, with 16 bases spanning the gap. CDR3 bases: TGTGCCAGCAAGGATTTGGGCCGGGAGAACACCGGGGAGCTGTTTTTT. Residues: CASKDLGRENTGELFF.

This clone was seen just once. J is TRBJ1-3 and V is TRBV4-2, with D uncertain. The length of the CDR3 is 14 residues. Germline V gene lookup returns CDR1 LGHNA and CDR2 YNFKEQ. The germline V and J ends were trimmed by 5 bases and 4 bases, with 12 bases remaining between them. CDR3 amino acids: CASSEPGAGNTIYF. CDR3 nucleotides: TGTGCCAGCAGCGAACCGGGTGCCGGAAACACCATATATTTT.

The chain couples TRBV4-1 to TRBJ1-2, with 8 bases matching TRBD1. Germline-derived CDR1 and CDR2 are MGHRA and YSYEKL. V was clipped by 7 bases and J by 2 bases; unmatched bases: 18. The CDR3 is 18 amino acids. The CDR3 DNA sequence: TGCGCCAGCAACCACTTTCCGGCTGTAAGGACAGGGAACTATGGCTACACCTTC. It encodes CASNHFPAVRTGNYGYTF.

This chain uses TRBV5-1 with TRBJ2-6; D is unclear. V was cut by 4 bases and J by 1 base, with 9 bases left in between. The CDR3 has 15 residues. The V gene's germline CDR1 is SGHRS and CDR2 YFSETQ. This chain's CDR3 is CASSLPESGANVLTF. The CDR3 bases are TGCGCCAGCAGCCTGCCGGAGTCTGGGGCCAACGTCCTGACTTTC.

This chain links TRBV5-4 with TRBJ2-7; a possible D gene is TRBD1 (6 bases). CDR1 SGHNT and CDR2 YYREEE come from the germline V gene (reference sequence). The CDR3 covers 15 residues. V dropped 5 bases and J dropped 6 bases, with 21 bases sitting between them. This CDR3 is CASRAGQGPDGEQYF. In DNA, the CDR3 is TGTGCCAGCAGGGCGGGCCAGGGGCCGGACGGCGAGCAGTACTTC.

The chain employs TRBV10-3 and TRBJ1-3, with D possibly matching TRBD1 (5 bases). Trimming removed 6 bases from V and 4 bases from J, with 13 bases in between. The germline CDR1 and CDR2 sequences are ENHRY and SYGVKD. The CDR3 spans 14 residues. The CDR3 region has the DNA TGTGCCATCAGCCCCGACAGTCTCGGAAACACCATATATTTT. Translation gives CAISPDSLGNTIYF.

V and J are TRBV7-9 and TRBJ1-5, with 8 bases fitting TRBD1. Trimming took 5 bases from V and 6 from J; bases not matched to a gene: 12. The CDR3 is 16 residues long. CDR1 is SEHNR, CDR2 FQNEAQ, per germline (reference sequence). CDR3 sequence: CASSLARQGLGQPQHF. CDR3 coding DNA: TGTGCCAGCAGCCTGGCTCGACAGGGGCTTGGTCAGCCCCAGCATTTT. The full variable domain, with the rest looked up from reference TRBV7-9 and TRBJ1-5, is DTGVSQNPRHKITKRGQNVTFRCDPISEHNRLYWYRQTLGQGPEFLTYFQNEAQLEKSRLLSDRFSAERPKGSFSTLEIQRTEQGDSAMYLCASSLARQGLGQPQHFGDGTRLSIL.

The chain employs TRBV6-1 and TRBJ1-4, with a weak D call TRBD1 (6 bases). V lost 4 bases to trimming and J lost 0 bases, with 6 bases between them. There are 14 residues in the CDR3. Per germline, CDR1 MNHNS and CDR2 SASEGT. CDR3 sequence: CASSGTATNEKLFF. The CDR3 region has the DNA TGTGCCAGCAGTGGGACAGCAACTAATGAAAAACTGTTTTTT.